Shown below are 19 T cell receptor beta chains from a single sample sequenced in a study of blood T cell repertoires in COVID-19. Measured with immunoSEQ multiplex PCR; TCRdb has only the in-frame clones, and not every one. The sample has 150,000 to 200,000 clones, around 87% seen once. Sequenced: peripheral blood. Every receptor here comes from a man aged 18 to 30 with active or convalescent COVID-19.

The J gene is TRBJ2-3, the V gene TRBV5-4; TRBD2 aligns across 8 bases. V shed 0 bases, J shed 5 bases, and the junction held 8 bases outside the gene matches. Germline V CDR1 and CDR2: SGHNT, YYREEE (reference sequence). This CDR3 is 16 amino acids long. The CDR3 reads CASSLDAGGSRDTQYF. The DNA for the CDR3 is TGTGCCAGCAGCTTGGATGCGGGGGGCTCCCGAGATACGCAGTATTTT.

This clone has just one count. This chain joins TRBV3-1 (or the pseudogene TRBV3-2) and TRBJ1-2, with D maybe TRBD1 (5 bases). CDR1 and CDR2 from the germline V gene are LGHDT and YNNKEL (reference sequence). The CDR3 is 12 amino acids. V lost 3 bases to trimming and J lost 8 bases, with 10 bases between them. The CDR3 nucleotides read TGTGCCAGCAGCCATCAAGGGGCGGGCTACACCTTC. It specifies CASSHQGAGYTF.

The chain employs TRBV4-1 and TRBJ2-1; D is possibly TRBD2 (5 bases). V lost 0 bases and J 4 bases, leaving 13 bases between the germline ends. This CDR3 is built from 16 residues. In germline, CDR1 is MGHRA, CDR2 YSYEKL. The CDR3 DNA follows: TGCGCCAGCAGCCAAGAAGGATCGGAGGTGTACAATGAGCAGTTCTTC. Translated, it gives CASSQEGSEVYNEQFF.

The genes are TRBV3-1 (or the pseudogene TRBV3-2) and TRBJ1-2, with TRBD1 identical over 10 bases. Germline trimming cut 7 bases from V and 5 bases from J; bases unmatched to any gene: 7. The CDR3 extends over 14 amino acids. From germline, CDR1 is LGHDT and CDR2 YNNKEL (reference sequence). CDR3 sequence (DNA): TGTGCCAGCAACGCGGGACAGGGGTATTATGGCTACACCTTC. Its protein product is CASNAGQGYYGYTF.

The chain employs TRBV4-1 and TRBJ1-3; D possibly corresponds to TRBD1 (5 bases). This CDR3 contains 17 residues. CDR1 MGHRA and CDR2 YSYEKL come from the germline V gene. V lost 0 bases and J lost 5, with 17 bases in between. The DNA of the CDR3 is TGCGCCAGCAGCCAAGATCTGGGGGGGAGCAATAGAAACACCATATATTTT. Translation gives CASSQDLGGSNRNTIYF.

The chain uses TRBV5-1 and TRBJ2-1, with TRBD1 matching over 9 bases. Trimming removed 3 bases from V and 0 bases from J; junction bases left unmatched: 4. The CDR3 runs 16 residues. In germline, CDR1 is SGHRS, CDR2 YFSETQ. The CDR3 bases are TGCGCCAGCAGCTACAGGGGGCTCTTCTCCTACAATGAGCAGTTCTTC. Translating gives CASSYRGLFSYNEQFF. Looking up the rest from reference TRBV5-1 and TRBJ2-1 gives the full variable domain: KAGVTQTPRYLIKTRGQQVTLSCSPISGHRSVSWYQQTPGQGLQFLFEYFSETQRNKGNFPGRFSGRQFSNSRSEMNVSTLELGDSALYLCASSYRGLFSYNEQFFGPGTRLTVL.

This clone was observed a few times. The CDR3 DNA sequence: TGTGCCAGCAGTGTCGGAGGAACTTCCTACAATGAGCAGTTCTTC. Its translation: CASSVGGTSYNEQFF. The rearrangement uses TRBV2 and TRBJ2-1; a weak D match, TRBD2 (5 bases). V was pared by 4 bases and J by 1 base, with 11 bases between. The V gene's germline CDR1 is SNHLY and CDR2 FYNNEI. The length of the CDR3 is 15 residues.

The chain links TRBV7-3 to TRBJ1-1; no clear D gene. V was shortened by 10 bases and J by 7 bases, with 16 bases between the two germline ends. This CDR3 is 12 amino acids long. Germline CDR1 is SGHTA and CDR2 is FQGTGA. The CDR3 loop is CAISSDSGEAFF. In nucleotides, the CDR3 is TGTGCCATCTCCTCTGATTCGGGTGAAGCTTTCTTT.

The chain has TRBV14 and TRBJ1-3; no firm D call. This CDR3 is 13 amino acids long. The ends were cut back, 0 bases at V and 4 bases at J, with 4 bases in the middle. Germline lookup yields CDR1 SGHDN and CDR2 FVKESK. The CDR3 protein is CASSQDRGNTIYF. The CDR3 DNA reads as TGTGCCAGCAGCCAAGACAGGGGAAACACCATATATTTT. The whole variable domain, remainder taken from reference TRBV14 and TRBJ1-3, is EAGVTQFPSHSVIEKGQTVTLRCDPISGHDNLYWYRRVMGKEIKFLLHFVKESKQDESGMPNNRFLAERTGGTYSTLKVQPAELEDSGVYFCASSQDRGNTIYFGEGSWLTVV.

Turning to this clone: The same CDR3 can be traced to other DNA sequences in this sample. The chain combines TRBV29-1 with TRBJ2-1, with D maybe TRBD1 (7 bases). Germline V gives CDR1 SQVTM, CDR2 ANQGSEA. CDR3 length: 14 amino acids. Trimming cost V 3 bases and J 2 bases, with 11 bases left between them. DNA of the CDR3: TGCAGCGTTGATCAGGGGGGCGCCTACAATGAGCAGTTCTTC. Residues: CSVDQGGAYNEQFF.

The chain joins TRBV28 to TRBJ1-1, with D tentatively TRBD1 (5 bases). CDR3 length equals 15 residues. V gave up 6 bases and J gave up 0 bases, with 14 bases separating them. Germline CDR1 reads MDHEN; CDR2 reads SYDVKM. CDR3: CASRSWGRLNTEAFF. The CDR3 nucleotides are TGTGCCAGCAGATCTTGGGGCCGCCTGAACACTGAAGCTTTCTTT.

The chain recombines TRBV7-9 with TRBJ1-6, with D hard to call. In germline, CDR1 is SEHNR, CDR2 FQNEAQ (reference sequence). V shed 1 base and J shed 7 bases, with 14 bases lying between them. The CDR3 runs 16 residues. The DNA of the CDR3 is TGTGCCAGCAGCTTAGTTACGGGTTTTGGAAATTCACCCCTCCACTTT. It codes for CASSLVTGFGNSPLHF.

The J gene is TRBJ1-3, the V gene TRBV19; D not resolved. The CDR3 is 14 amino acids. The V end was cut by 8 bases, the J end by 0 bases, with 11 bases between. Looked up from germline, CDR1 is LNHDA and CDR2 is SQIVND (reference sequence). CDR3 residues: CASSPRGSGNTIYF. Here the CDR3 DNA reads TGTGCCAGTTCCCCCCGGGGCTCTGGAAACACCATATATTTT.

The V gene is TRBV7-9, the J gene TRBJ2-1, with 12 positions matching TRBD1. CDR3 length equals 15 residues. Germline V gene lookup returns CDR1 SEHNR and CDR2 FQNEAQ (reference sequence). The V gene end was trimmed by 4 bases and the J gene end by 9 bases; junction bases not matched to a gene: 7. The CDR3 DNA reads as TGTGCCAGCAGCTCCCCGGGGACAGGGGGCCTTGAGCAGTTCTTC. It specifies CASSSPGTGGLEQFF.

For the CDR3, the DNA is TGTGCCAGCAGCCCGCGGGAGGGCCGGGGCACAGATACGCAGTATTTT. This sequence encodes CASSPREGRGTDTQYF. The chain uses TRBV7-8 and TRBJ2-3, with 9 bases matching TRBD2. The CDR3 length is 16 residues. Germline V lookup: CDR1 SGHVS, CDR2 FQNEAQ. Trimming removed 5 bases from V and 1 base from J; junction bases left unmatched: 7.

This clone occurred a few times. The rearrangement joins TRBV7-9 to TRBJ2-7, with 7 positions matching TRBD1. The junction had 2 bases not matched to a gene; V was cut back by 3 bases and J by 6 bases. The CDR3 sequence is 12 residues long. The germline CDR1 and CDR2 sequences are SEHNR and FQNEAQ (reference sequence). CDR3 DNA: TGTGCCAGCAGCTTCGGACAGGCCGAGCAGTACTTC. Residues: CASSFGQAEQYF.

This clone was detected once. The chain links TRBV6-5 to TRBJ1-3, with D perhaps matching TRBD1 (6 bases). CDR1 and CDR2 from the germline V gene are MNHEY and SVGAGI. The CDR3 covers 15 residues. The ends were cut back, 7 bases at V and 1 base at J, with 14 bases in the middle. As DNA, the CDR3 is TGTGCCAGCACCTTCATAGGGGGTTCTGGAAACACCATATATTTT. It codes for CASTFIGGSGNTIYF.

Worth noting for this clone: Within the sample, other DNA sequences also encode this same CDR3. The chain uses TRBV27 and TRBJ2-7, with D perhaps matching TRBD2 (5 bases). From germline, CDR1 is MNHEY and CDR2 SMNVEV (reference sequence). Trimming shortened V by 5 bases and J by 0 bases, and 11 bases separated the two germline ends. The CDR3 spans 14 residues. The CDR3 loop reads CASSPTRDSYEQYV. As DNA, the CDR3 is TGTGCCAGCAGTCCCACCCGGGACTCCTACGAGCAGTACGTC.

The chain is built from TRBV30 and TRBJ1-2; no definite D call. The CDR3 has 12 amino acids. Germline V lookup: CDR1 GTSNPN, CDR2 SVGIG (reference sequence). V lost 2 bases to trimming and J lost 5 bases, with 9 bases between them. CDR3 sequence: CAWSPSSYGYTF. DNA for the CDR3: TGTGCCTGGAGTCCGTCGAGTTATGGCTACACCTTC.